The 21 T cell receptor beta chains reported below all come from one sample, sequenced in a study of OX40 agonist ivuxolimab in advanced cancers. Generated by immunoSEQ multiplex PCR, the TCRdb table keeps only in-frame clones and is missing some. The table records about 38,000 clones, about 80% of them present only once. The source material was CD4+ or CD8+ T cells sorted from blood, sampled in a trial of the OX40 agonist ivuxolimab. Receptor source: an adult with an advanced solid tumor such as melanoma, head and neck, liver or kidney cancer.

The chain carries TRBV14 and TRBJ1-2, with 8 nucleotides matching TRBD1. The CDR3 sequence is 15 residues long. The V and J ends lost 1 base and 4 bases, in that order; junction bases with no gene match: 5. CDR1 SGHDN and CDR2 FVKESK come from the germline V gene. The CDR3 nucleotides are TGTGCCAGCAGCCAAGTTCAGGGGGCTCTCTATGGCTACACCTTC. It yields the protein CASSQVQGALYGYTF.

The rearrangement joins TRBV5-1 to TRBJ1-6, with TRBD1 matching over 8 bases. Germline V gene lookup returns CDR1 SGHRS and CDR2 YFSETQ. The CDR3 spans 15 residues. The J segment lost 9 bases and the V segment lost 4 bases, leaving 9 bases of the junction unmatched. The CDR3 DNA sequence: TGCGCCAGCAGCCTTAAAGACAGGGGCGCTTCACCCCTCCACTTT. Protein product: CASSLKDRGASPLHF.

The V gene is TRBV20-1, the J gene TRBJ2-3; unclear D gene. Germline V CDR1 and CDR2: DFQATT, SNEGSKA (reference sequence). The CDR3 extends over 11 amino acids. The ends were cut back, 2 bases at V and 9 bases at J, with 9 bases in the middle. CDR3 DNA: TGCAGTGCTAGACCCACGAGGACGCAGTATTTT. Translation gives CSARPTRTQYF.

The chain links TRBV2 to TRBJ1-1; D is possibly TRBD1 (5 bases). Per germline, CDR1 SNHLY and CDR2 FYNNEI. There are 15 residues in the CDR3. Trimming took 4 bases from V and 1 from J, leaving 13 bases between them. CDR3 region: CASSGIAGQNTEAFF. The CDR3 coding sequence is TGTGCCAGCAGTGGAATAGCGGGGCAGAACACTGAAGCTTTCTTT.

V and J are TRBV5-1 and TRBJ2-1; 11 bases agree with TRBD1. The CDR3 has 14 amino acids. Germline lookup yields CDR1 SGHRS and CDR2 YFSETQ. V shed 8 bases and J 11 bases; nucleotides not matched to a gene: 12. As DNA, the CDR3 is TGCGCCAGTTTCGGACAGGGGGCGCGGAATAAGCAGTTCTTC. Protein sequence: CASFGQGARNKQFF.

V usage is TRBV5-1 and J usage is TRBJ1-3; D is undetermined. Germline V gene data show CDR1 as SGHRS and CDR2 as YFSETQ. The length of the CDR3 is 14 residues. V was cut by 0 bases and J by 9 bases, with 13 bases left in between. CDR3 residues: CASSLAGYGGTIYF. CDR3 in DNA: TGCGCCAGCAGCTTGGCGGGGTATGGTGGCACCATATATTTT.

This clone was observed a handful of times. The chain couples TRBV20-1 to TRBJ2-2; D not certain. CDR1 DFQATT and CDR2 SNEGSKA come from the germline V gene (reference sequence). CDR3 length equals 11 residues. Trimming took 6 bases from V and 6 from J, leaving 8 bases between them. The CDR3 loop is CSATSSGELFF. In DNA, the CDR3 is TGCAGTGCCACCTCATCCGGGGAGCTGTTTTTT.

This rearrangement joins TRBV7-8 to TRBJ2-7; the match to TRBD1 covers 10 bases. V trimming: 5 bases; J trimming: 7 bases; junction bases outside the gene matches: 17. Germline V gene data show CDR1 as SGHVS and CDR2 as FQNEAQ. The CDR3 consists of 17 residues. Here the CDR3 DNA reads TGTGCCAGCAGCAAGCAGGGGGGACAGGGGCCCTCTAGGGAGCAGTACTTC. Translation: CASSKQGGQGPSREQYF.

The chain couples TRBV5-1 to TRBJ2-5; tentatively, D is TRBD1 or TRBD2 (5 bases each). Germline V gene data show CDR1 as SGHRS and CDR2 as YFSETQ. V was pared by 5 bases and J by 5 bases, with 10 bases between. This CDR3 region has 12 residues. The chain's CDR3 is CASSLGEETQYF. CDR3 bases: TGCGCCAGCAGTCTGGGGGAGGAGACCCAGTACTTC.

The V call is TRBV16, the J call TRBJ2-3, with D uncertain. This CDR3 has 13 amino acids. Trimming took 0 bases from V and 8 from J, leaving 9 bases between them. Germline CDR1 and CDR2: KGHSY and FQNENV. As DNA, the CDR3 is TGTGCCAGCAGCCAATCAAGGGAATCTACGCAGTATTTT. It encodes CASSQSRESTQYF.

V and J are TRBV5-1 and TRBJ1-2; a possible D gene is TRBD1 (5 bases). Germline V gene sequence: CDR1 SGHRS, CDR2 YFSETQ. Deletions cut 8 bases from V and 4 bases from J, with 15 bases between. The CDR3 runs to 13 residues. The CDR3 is CASSRGEAYGYTF. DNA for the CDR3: TGCGCCAGTTCCAGAGGGGAGGCCTATGGCTACACCTTC.

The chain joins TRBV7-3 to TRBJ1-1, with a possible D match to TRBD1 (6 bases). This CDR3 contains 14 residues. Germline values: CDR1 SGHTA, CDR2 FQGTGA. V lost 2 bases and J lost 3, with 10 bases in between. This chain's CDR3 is CASSLGGLDTEAFF. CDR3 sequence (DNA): TGTGCCAGCAGCTTAGGGGGCCTGGACACTGAAGCTTTCTTT.

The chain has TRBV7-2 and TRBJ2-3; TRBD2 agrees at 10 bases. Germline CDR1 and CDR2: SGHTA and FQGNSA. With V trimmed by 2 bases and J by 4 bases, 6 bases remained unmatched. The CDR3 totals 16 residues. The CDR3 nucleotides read TGTGCCAGCAGCTTAAGGGTAGCGGGAGGATCAGATACGCAGTATTTT. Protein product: CASSLRVAGGSDTQYF.

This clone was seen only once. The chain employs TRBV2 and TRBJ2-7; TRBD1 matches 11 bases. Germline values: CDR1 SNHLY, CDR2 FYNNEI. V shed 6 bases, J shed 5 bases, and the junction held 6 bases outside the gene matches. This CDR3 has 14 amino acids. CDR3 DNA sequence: TGTGCCAGCAGGAGGGGACAGGGGGTCGACGAGCAGTACTTC. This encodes CASRRGQGVDEQYF.

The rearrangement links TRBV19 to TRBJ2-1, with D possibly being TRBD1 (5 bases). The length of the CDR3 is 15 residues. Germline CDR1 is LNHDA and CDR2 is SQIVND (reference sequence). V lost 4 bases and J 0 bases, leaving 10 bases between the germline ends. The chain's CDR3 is CASSSGASSYNEQFF. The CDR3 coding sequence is TGTGCCAGTAGTAGTGGGGCTAGCTCCTACAATGAGCAGTTCTTC.

CDR3 nucleotide sequence: TGTGCCAGTAGTATAAAGGGGACCGGGACAGGAAGGGAGACCCAGTACTTC. Translating gives CASSIKGTGTGRETQYF. V usage is TRBV19 and J usage is TRBJ2-5, with 8 bases matching TRBD1. The CDR3 has 17 residues. The V and J ends lost 2 bases and 5 bases, in that order; junction bases with no gene match: 13. Looked up from germline, CDR1 is LNHDA and CDR2 is SQIVND (reference sequence).

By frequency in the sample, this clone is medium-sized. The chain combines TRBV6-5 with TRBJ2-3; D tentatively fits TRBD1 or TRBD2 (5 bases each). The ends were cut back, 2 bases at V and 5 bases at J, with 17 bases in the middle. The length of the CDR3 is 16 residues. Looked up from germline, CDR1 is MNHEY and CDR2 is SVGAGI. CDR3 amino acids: CASSYPSGSGRDTQYF. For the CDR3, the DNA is TGTGCCAGCAGTTACCCTTCCGGATCAGGGAGAGATACGCAGTATTTT.

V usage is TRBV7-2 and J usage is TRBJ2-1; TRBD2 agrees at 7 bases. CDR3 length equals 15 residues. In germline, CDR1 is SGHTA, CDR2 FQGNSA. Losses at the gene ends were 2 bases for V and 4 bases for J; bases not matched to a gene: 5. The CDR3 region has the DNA TGTGCCAGCAGCTTACGTTCTAGCGGTTACAATGAGCAGTTCTTC. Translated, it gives CASSLRSSGYNEQFF. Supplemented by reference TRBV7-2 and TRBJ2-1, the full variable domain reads GAGVSQSPSNKVTEKGKDVELRCDPISGHTALYWYRQSLGQGLEFLIYFQGNSAPDKSGLPSDRFSAERTGGSVSTLTIQRTQQEDSAVYLCASSLRSSGYNEQFFGPGTRLTVL.

The CDR3 region is CASRGRTLSSYNEQFF. The CDR3 bases are TGTGCCAGCAGGGGAAGGACCCTCAGCTCCTACAATGAGCAGTTCTTC. V is TRBV2 and J is TRBJ2-1; D is unclear. There are 16 residues in the CDR3. Trimming left V 6 bases short and J 0 bases short, with 15 bases between. The germline V gene encodes CDR1 SNHLY and CDR2 FYNNEI.

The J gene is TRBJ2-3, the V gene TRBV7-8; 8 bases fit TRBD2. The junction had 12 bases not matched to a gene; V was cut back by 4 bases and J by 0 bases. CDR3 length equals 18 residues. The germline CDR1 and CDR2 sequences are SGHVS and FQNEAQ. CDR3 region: CASSSGTGGLTSTDTQYF. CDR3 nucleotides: TGTGCCAGCAGCTCCGGGACGGGGGGGTTGACTAGCACAGATACGCAGTATTTT.

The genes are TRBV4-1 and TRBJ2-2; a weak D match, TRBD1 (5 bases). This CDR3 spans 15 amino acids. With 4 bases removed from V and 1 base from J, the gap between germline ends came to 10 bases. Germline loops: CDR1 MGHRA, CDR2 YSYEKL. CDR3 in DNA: TGCGCCAGCAGCCGAGGTCAGGGGAACACCGGGGAGCTGTTTTTT. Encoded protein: CASSRGQGNTGELFF.